This T cell receptor beta chain was recorded in a study of CD8 T cells in ankylosing spondylitis (TCRdb year 2017). Some background on the complete study: The study set out to find disease-linked TCR variants by profiling T cell receptor beta repertoires in ankylosing spondylitis patients and healthy donors. The full study cohort comprised around 23 ankylosing spondylitis patients and 85 to 120 healthy donors. Peripheral blood samples were taken, and synovial fluid was additionally collected from ankylosing spondylitis patients.

This clonotype was counted at least ten times. What antigen it recognizes has not been identified. The record has no base qualities; no much larger clone is one base away. Here is what the overall study found, with its caveats: Blood from ankylosing spondylitis patients appeared to be characterized by a TCR beta motif made up of about 8 highly homologous amino acid variants. Some motif variants had previously been reported in the synovial fluid and blood of reactive arthritis patients, which suggests shared mechanisms of disease initiation. The disease-linked clones were reported as significantly enriched in matched synovial fluid samples from ankylosing spondylitis patients. The disease-linked clones showed a CD8+ phenotype and occurred at relatively low frequencies in peripheral blood.

Sequencing was carried out with an Illumina HiSeq 2500. TCR beta libraries were prepared by quantitative 5'-RACE with molecular barcodes. In the source study's methods: A new computational method based on a probabilistic model of VDJ rearrangement was used to identify disease-linked TCR variants. TCRdb took the public reads, trimmed them with fastp at Q25, ran MiXCR for clone calling and kept in-frame beta chains. One record per CDR3 amino acid sequence lists the most common genes and DNA. TCRdb assigned the V and J calls; the authors' analysis was not used. This sample lists 250,000 to 400,000 distinct CDR3 sequences; approximately 10% were detected once. Roughly 9.5% of the sample goes to the ten largest clones. This receptor was identified in a female donor with ankylosing spondylitis or in good health (not recorded which). Sequencing input: blood, either unsorted or a sorted T cell fraction (not recorded which).

The nucleotide sequence reads as follows: TGCAGTGCTTGGACTAGCGGTAGCTCCTACGAGCAGTACTTC. It specifies CSAWTSGSSYEQYF. This chain joins TRBV20-1 to TRBJ2-7, with 10 junctional bases fitting TRBD2. The cysteine opens and the phenylalanine closes a CDR3 of 14 amino acids. Only the CDR3 DNA is retained, 42 bases long and in frame from the first base. The germline V and J ends show losses of 5 bases and 0 bases respectively, and no gene match explains 4 bases of the junction. CDR1 and CDR2 are read off the germline V gene (reference sequence) as DFQATT and SNEGSKA.